Below are 19 T cell receptor beta chains sequenced from a single sample in a study of blood T cell repertoires in COVID-19. Clones were sequenced by immunoSEQ multiplex PCR, and TCRdb holds only the in-frame ones, with some missing. This sample carries 90,000 to 120,000 clones, about two thirds of them seen once, and the ten largest clones take 1.8%. Sequenced input: peripheral blood. These receptors originate from a middle-aged woman with acute or convalescent COVID-19.

This sequence joins TRBV5-1 and TRBJ2-3; possibly TRBD1 for D (7 bases). The CDR3 runs to 15 residues. Germline assignment: CDR1 SGHRS and CDR2 YFSETQ. Trimming cost V 2 bases and J 4 bases, with 14 bases left between them. The CDR3 nucleotides read TGCGCCAGCAGCTTTGGTCAGGGGGGCCCAGATACGCAGTATTTT. Its protein is CASSFGQGGPDTQYF.

V is TRBV24-1 and J is TRBJ2-5, with D maybe TRBD1 (6 bases). Germline V gives CDR1 KGHDR, CDR2 SFDVKD. Trimming stripped 0 bases from V and 3 bases from J, with 10 bases between. This CDR3 spans 15 amino acids. This CDR3 reads CATSDLSAGEETQYF. In DNA, the CDR3 is TGTGCCACCAGTGATTTGTCGGCAGGGGAAGAGACCCAGTACTTC.

The rearrangement uses TRBV7-9 and TRBJ1-1; D gene ambiguous. The germline V gene encodes CDR1 SEHNR and CDR2 FQNEAQ (reference sequence). This CDR3 is 13 amino acids long. Deletions cut 4 bases from V and 0 bases from J, with 6 bases between. The CDR3 region has the DNA TGTGCCAGCAGCTCCACGGTGAACACTGAAGCTTTCTTT. This codes for CASSSTVNTEAFF.

The gene calls are TRBV5-1 and TRBJ2-5; a weak D match, TRBD2 (5 bases). V lost 4 bases and J lost 5, with 18 bases in between. The CDR3 spans 15 residues. Looked up from germline, CDR1 is SGHRS and CDR2 is YFSETQ. The DNA of the CDR3 is TGCGCCAGCAGCCCCGGTAGCGCCCAAATGGAGACCCAGTACTTC. This sequence encodes CASSPGSAQMETQYF.

V and J are TRBV3-1 (or the pseudogene TRBV3-2) and TRBJ2-1; 9 nucleotides line up with TRBD2. Germline loops: CDR1 LGHDT, CDR2 YNNKEL (reference sequence). Trimming at V came to 4 bases and at J to 2 bases, leaving 9 bases not matched to a gene. The CDR3 runs to 17 residues. This chain's CDR3 is CASSPQSTSGPYNEQFF. The CDR3 DNA is TGTGCCAGCAGCCCCCAATCGACTAGCGGCCCCTACAATGAGCAGTTCTTC.

The V gene is TRBV6-5, the J gene TRBJ2-3, with a tentative D call TRBD2 (6 bases). This CDR3 is built from 14 residues. Per the germline V gene, CDR1 is MNHEY and CDR2 is SVGAGI. Deletions cut 9 bases from V and 3 bases from J, with 16 bases between. The CDR3, as DNA: TGTGCCAGTCGTTGGATAGCGGATACAGATACGCAGTATTTT. Its protein is CASRWIADTDTQYF.

The rearrangement joins TRBV28 to TRBJ1-2; D possibly corresponds to TRBD1 (6 bases). The CDR3 is 13 amino acids. V was shortened by 8 bases and J by 7 bases, with 17 bases between the two germline ends. Germline V lookup: CDR1 MDHEN, CDR2 SYDVKM. The CDR3 DNA reads as TGTGCCAGCGAGTCAGCAGGGGCTGTTGGCTACACCTTC. It encodes CASESAGAVGYTF.

Comments on this clone: The likely explanation is a read error, given a far larger clone one base away. The V gene is TRBV5-6, the J gene TRBJ2-3; no reliable D call. V lost 4 bases to trimming and J lost 1 base, with 4 bases between them. The CDR3 is 12 residues long. Per the germline V gene, CDR1 is SGHDT and CDR2 is YYEEEE. Written as DNA, the CDR3 is TGTGCCAGCAGCCCGGGCACAGATACGCAGTATTTT. Translating it yields CASSPGTDTQYF.

This chain uses TRBV24-1 with TRBJ2-2, with D perhaps TRBD1 (5 bases). Germline loops: CDR1 KGHDR, CDR2 SFDVKD. The CDR3 has 15 residues. The V gene lost 0 bases and the J gene lost 4 bases, with 8 bases spanning the gap. In nucleotides, the CDR3 is TGTGCCACCAGTGATTTGGGGGCCACCACCGGGGAGCTGTTTTTT. Translating it yields CATSDLGATTGELFF.

J is TRBJ1-4 and V is TRBV7-8; 7 bases align to TRBD1. The CDR3 contains 15 residues. Germline CDR1 SGHVS, CDR2 FQNEAQ. V was clipped by 5 bases and J by 3 bases; unmatched bases: 6. CDR3 bases: TGTGCCAGCAGCCAAAACAGGGGATCTAATGAAAAACTGTTTTTT. It encodes CASSQNRGSNEKLFF.

The chain carries TRBV24-1 and TRBJ2-1; TRBD2 matches at 7 bases. The V and J ends lost 3 bases and 3 bases, in that order; junction bases with no gene match: 7. The germline V gene has CDR1 KGHDR and CDR2 SFDVKD. The CDR3 has 16 amino acids. CDR3 coding DNA: TGTGCCACCAGTGATCCCGCTAGCGGAGACTACAATGAGCAGTTCTTC. This translates into CATSDPASGDYNEQFF.

Many counts were recorded for this clone. V is TRBV5-1 and J is TRBJ1-1, with 7 bases aligning to TRBD1. V trimming: 3 bases; J trimming: 4 bases; junction bases outside the gene matches: 9. Germline CDR1 and CDR2: SGHRS and YFSETQ. This CDR3 is built from 15 residues. The CDR3 region is CASSSRSQGVTEAFF. The DNA of the CDR3 is TGCGCCAGCAGCTCGAGATCCCAGGGGGTCACTGAAGCTTTCTTT.

This chain's CDR3 is CASSQTGGLYGYTF. CDR3 nucleotides: TGTGCCAGCAGCCAGACAGGCGGGCTCTATGGCTACACCTTC. The V call is TRBV6-6, the J call TRBJ1-2; D may be TRBD1 (6 bases). V lost 6 bases to trimming and J lost 4 bases, with 15 bases between them. Germline V gene data show CDR1 as MNHNY and CDR2 as SVGAGI (reference sequence). This CDR3 region has 14 residues.

The rearrangement joins TRBV30 to TRBJ1-6; TRBD1 aligns across 7 bases. The germline V gene has CDR1 GTSNPN and CDR2 SVGIG (reference sequence). CDR3 length: 13 amino acids. The junction had 3 bases not matched to a gene; V was cut back by 1 base and J by 9 bases. The CDR3 sequence is CAWSDYRGSPLHF. In DNA form, the CDR3 reads TGTGCCTGGAGTGACTACAGGGGTTCACCCCTCCACTTT. The whole variable domain, remainder taken from reference TRBV30 and TRBJ1-6, is SQTIHQWPATLVQPVGSPLSLECTVEGTSNPNLYWYRQAAGRGLQLLFYSVGIGQISSEVPQNLSASRPQDRQFILSSKKLLLSDSGFYLCAWSDYRGSPLHFGNGTRLTVT.

The chain carries TRBV5-4 and TRBJ2-7, with TRBD1 identical over 9 bases. CDR1 is SGHNT, CDR2 YYREEE, per germline (reference sequence). The trim removed 5 bases at V and 7 bases at J, leaving 7 bases unmatched. The length of the CDR3 is 13 residues. The chain's CDR3 is CASRRDRVSEQYF. For the CDR3, the DNA is TGTGCCAGCAGACGGGACAGGGTGAGTGAGCAGTACTTC. The whole variable domain, filled in from reference TRBV5-4 and TRBJ2-7, reads ETGVTQSPTHLIKTRGQQVTLRCSSQSGHNTVSWYQQALGQGPQFIFQYYREEENGRGNFPPRFSGLQFPNYSSELNVNALELDDSALYLCASRRDRVSEQYFGPGTRLTVT.

The chain employs TRBV7-6 and TRBJ1-6; D is unclear. The CDR3 consists of 12 residues. Per the germline V gene, CDR1 is SGHVS and CDR2 is FNYEAQ. Trimming removed 5 bases from V and 8 bases from J, with 7 bases in between. This CDR3 reads CASSLTDSPLHF. CDR3 nucleotides: TGTGCCAGCAGCCTAACAGATTCACCCCTCCACTTT.

The gene calls are TRBV12-3 or TRBV12-4 and TRBJ2-6; D unresolved. The V and J ends lost 8 bases and 2 bases respectively, with 7 bases between them. The CDR3 loop spans 13 amino acids. Here the CDR3 reads CASASAGANVLTF. CDR3 DNA: TGTGCCAGCGCGTCGGCTGGGGCCAACGTCCTGACTTTC.

This clone was observed a few times. The CDR3 loop is CATSDLPGVDTGELFF. As DNA, the CDR3 is TGTGCCACCAGTGATTTGCCAGGGGTCGACACCGGGGAGCTGTTTTTT. This chain uses TRBV24-1 with TRBJ2-2; TRBD1 might be the D (6 bases). V was shortened by 0 bases and J by 3 bases, with 10 bases between the two germline ends. Germline V gene lookup returns CDR1 KGHDR and CDR2 SFDVKD. This CDR3 has 16 amino acids.

V gene TRBV7-2 combines with J gene TRBJ2-2; D is undetermined. Trimming cost V 8 bases and J 7 bases, with 14 bases left between them. Germline V gene data show CDR1 as SGHTA and CDR2 as FQGNSA. CDR3 length equals 13 residues. The CDR3 protein is CASAPDEVGELFF. In DNA, the CDR3 is TGTGCCAGCGCCCCAGATGAGGTCGGGGAGCTGTTTTTT.